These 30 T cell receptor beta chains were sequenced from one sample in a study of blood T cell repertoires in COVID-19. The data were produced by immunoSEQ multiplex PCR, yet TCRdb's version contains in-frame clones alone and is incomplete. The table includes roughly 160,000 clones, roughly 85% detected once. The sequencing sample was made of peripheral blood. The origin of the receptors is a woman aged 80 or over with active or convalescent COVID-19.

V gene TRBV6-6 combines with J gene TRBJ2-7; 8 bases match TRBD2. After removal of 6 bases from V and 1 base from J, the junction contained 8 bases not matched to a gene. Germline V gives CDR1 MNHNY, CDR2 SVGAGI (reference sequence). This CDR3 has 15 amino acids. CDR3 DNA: TGTGCCAGCAGCCCCGCAGCGGGAGAATCCTACGAGCAGTACTTC. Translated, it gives CASSPAAGESYEQYF.

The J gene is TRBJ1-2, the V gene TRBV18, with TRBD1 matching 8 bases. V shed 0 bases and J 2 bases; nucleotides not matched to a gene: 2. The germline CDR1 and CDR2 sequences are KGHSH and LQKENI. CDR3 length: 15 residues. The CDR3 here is CASSPPGQENYGYTF. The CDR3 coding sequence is TGTGCCAGCTCACCACCGGGACAGGAAAACTATGGCTACACCTTC.

The CDR3 sequence: CASSYGVGDTEAFF. CDR3 nucleotides: TGTGCCAGTAGTTACGGGGTCGGGGACACTGAAGCTTTCTTT. This chain connects TRBV19 to TRBJ1-1, with D unclear. The CDR3 totals 14 residues. The germline V gene encodes CDR1 LNHDA and CDR2 SQIVND (reference sequence). V dropped 5 bases and J dropped 3 bases, with 13 bases sitting between them. The full variable domain, rest sourced from reference TRBV19 and TRBJ1-1, is DGGITQSPKYLFRKEGQNVTLSCEQNLNHDAMYWYRQDPGQGLRLIYYSQIVNDFQKGDIAEGYSVSREKKESFPLTVTSAQKNPTAFYLCASSYGVGDTEAFFGQGTRLTVV.

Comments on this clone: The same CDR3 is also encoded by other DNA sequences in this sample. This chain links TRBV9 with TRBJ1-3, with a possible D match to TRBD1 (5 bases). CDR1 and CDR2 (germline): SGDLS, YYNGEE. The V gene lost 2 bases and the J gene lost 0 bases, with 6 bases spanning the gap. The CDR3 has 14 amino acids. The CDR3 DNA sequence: TGTGCCAGCAGCGTCCAGGGCTCTGGAAACACCATATATTTT. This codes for CASSVQGSGNTIYF.

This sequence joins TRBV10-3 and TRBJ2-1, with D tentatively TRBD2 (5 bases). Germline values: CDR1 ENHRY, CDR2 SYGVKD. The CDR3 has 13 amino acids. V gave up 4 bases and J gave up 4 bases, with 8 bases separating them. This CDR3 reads CAISGAVYNEQFF. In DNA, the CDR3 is TGTGCCATCAGTGGAGCGGTTTACAATGAGCAGTTCTTC.

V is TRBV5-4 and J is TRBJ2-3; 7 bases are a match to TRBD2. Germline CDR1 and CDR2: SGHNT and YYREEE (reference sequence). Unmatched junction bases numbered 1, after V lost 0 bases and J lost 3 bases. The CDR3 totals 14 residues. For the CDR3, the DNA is TGTGCCAGCAGCTTGGGGGGAGGGACAGATACGCAGTATTTT. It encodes CASSLGGGTDTQYF. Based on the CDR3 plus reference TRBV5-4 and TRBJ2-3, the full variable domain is ETGVTQSPTHLIKTRGQQVTLRCSSQSGHNTVSWYQQALGQGPQFIFQYYREEENGRGNFPPRFSGLQFPNYSSELNVNALELDDSALYLCASSLGGGTDTQYFGPGTRLTVL.

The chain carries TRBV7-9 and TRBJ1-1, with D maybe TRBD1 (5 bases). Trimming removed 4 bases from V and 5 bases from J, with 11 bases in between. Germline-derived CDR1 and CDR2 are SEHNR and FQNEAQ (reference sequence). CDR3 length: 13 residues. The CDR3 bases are TGTGCCAGCAGCTCTCAGGGATGGACTGAAGCTTTCTTT. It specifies CASSSQGWTEAFF. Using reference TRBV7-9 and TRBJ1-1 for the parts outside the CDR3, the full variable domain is DTGVSQNPRHKITKRGQNVTFRCDPISEHNRLYWYRQTLGQGPEFLTYFQNEAQLEKSRLLSDRFSAERPKGSFSTLEIQRTEQGDSAMYLCASSSQGWTEAFFGQGTRLTVV.

CDR3 amino acids: CASSFEGARGGTEAFF. The CDR3 bases are TGCGCCAGCAGCTTCGAAGGGGCGCGTGGTGGGACTGAAGCTTTCTTT. The V call is TRBV5-1, the J call TRBJ1-1; D might be TRBD1 (5 bases). The germline V and J ends were trimmed by 2 bases and 5 bases, with 19 bases remaining between them. Germline V gene sequence: CDR1 SGHRS, CDR2 YFSETQ. The CDR3 runs 16 residues.

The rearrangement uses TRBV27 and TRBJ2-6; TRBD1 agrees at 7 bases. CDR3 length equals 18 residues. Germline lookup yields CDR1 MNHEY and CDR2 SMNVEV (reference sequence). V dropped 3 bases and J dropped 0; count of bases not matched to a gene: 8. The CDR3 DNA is TGTGCCAGCAGTTTGGCTGGGACAGCCCACTCTGGGGCCAACGTCCTGACTTTC. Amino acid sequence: CASSLAGTAHSGANVLTF.

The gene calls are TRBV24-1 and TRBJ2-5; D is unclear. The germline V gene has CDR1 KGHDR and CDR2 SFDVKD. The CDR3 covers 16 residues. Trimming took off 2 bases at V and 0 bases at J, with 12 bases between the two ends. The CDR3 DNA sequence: TGTGCCACCAGTGATTCTACAGTGTGGCACCAAGAGACCCAGTACTTC. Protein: CATSDSTVWHQETQYF.

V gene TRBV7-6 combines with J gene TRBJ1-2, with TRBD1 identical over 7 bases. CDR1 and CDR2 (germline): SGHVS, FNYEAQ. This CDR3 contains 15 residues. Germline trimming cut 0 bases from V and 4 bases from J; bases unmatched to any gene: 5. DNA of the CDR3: TGTGCCAGCAGCTTAGCAGGGGGCGGAATCTATGGCTACACCTTC. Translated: CASSLAGGGIYGYTF.

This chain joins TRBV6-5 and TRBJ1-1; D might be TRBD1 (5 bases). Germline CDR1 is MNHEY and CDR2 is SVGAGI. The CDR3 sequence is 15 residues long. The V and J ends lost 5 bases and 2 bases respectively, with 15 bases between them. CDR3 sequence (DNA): TGTGCCAGCAGTCCCCGTTTGGGGCGCAACACTGAAGCTTTCTTT. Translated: CASSPRLGRNTEAFF.

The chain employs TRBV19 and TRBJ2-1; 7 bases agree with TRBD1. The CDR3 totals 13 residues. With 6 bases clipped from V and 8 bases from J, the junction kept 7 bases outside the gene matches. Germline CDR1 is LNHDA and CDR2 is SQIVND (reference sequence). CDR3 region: CASSMTGLHEQFF. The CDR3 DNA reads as TGTGCCAGTAGCATGACAGGGTTGCATGAGCAGTTCTTC.

The chain's CDR3 is CSVTGTSGMYNEQFF. CDR3 DNA: TGCAGCGTGACCGGGACTAGCGGGATGTACAATGAGCAGTTCTTC. V gene TRBV29-1 combines with J gene TRBJ2-1; 13 nucleotides line up with TRBD2. The germline gives CDR1 SQVTM, CDR2 ANQGSEA. This CDR3 contains 15 residues. The V segment lost 6 bases and the J segment 4 bases; nucleotides outside the gene matches: 6.

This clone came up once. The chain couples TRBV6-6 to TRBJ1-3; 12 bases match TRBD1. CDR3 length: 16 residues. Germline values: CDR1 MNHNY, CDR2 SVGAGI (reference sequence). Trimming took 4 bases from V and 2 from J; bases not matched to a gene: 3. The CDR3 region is CASSLGQGAPGNTIYF. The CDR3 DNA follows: TGTGCCAGCAGTTTGGGACAGGGGGCCCCTGGAAACACCATATATTTT.

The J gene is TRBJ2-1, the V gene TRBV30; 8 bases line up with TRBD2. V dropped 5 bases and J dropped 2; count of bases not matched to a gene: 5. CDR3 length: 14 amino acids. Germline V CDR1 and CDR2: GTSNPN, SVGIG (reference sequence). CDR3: CAWGTSRAYNEQFF. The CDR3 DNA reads TGTGCCTGGGGGACTAGTCGGGCCTACAATGAGCAGTTCTTC.

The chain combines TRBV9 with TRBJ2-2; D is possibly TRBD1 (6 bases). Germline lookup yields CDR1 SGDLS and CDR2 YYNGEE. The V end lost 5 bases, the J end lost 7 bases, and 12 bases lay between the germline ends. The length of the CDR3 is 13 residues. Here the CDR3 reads CASSNGQHGELFF. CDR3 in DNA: TGTGCCAGCAGTAATGGACAGCACGGGGAGCTGTTTTTT.

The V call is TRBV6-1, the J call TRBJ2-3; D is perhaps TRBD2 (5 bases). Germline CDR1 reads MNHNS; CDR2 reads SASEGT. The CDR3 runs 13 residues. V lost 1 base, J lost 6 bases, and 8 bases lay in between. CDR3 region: CASSEGRRDTQYF. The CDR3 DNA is TGTGCCAGCAGTGAAGGGCGGAGGGATACGCAGTATTTT.

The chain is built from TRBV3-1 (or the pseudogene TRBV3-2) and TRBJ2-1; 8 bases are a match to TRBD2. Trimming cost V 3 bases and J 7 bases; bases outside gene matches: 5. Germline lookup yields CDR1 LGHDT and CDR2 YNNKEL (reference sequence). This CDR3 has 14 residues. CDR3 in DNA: TGTGCCAGCAGCCAGCCGGGACTAGGAAATGAGCAGTTCTTC. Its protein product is CASSQPGLGNEQFF.

Here the CDR3 reads CASSGRDTQYF. The CDR3 DNA is TGTGCCAGCAGTGGCCGGGATACGCAGTATTTT. The rearrangement joins TRBV25-1 to TRBJ2-3, with no clear D. Between the trimmed V and J ends, which lost 4 bases and 6 bases, there was a span of 5 bases. The CDR3 totals 11 residues. Looked up from germline, CDR1 is MGHDK and CDR2 is SYGVNS.

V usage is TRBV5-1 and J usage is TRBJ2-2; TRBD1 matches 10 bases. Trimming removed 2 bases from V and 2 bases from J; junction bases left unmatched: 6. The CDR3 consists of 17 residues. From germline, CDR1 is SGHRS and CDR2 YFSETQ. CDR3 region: CASSFSQTGGNTGELFF. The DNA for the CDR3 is TGCGCCAGCAGCTTCTCACAGACAGGGGGCAACACCGGGGAGCTGTTTTTT.

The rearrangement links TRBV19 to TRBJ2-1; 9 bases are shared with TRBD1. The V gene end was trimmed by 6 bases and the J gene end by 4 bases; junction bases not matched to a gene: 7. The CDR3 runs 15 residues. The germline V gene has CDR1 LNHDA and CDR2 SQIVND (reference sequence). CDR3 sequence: CASRFDRGSYNEQFF. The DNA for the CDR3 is TGTGCCAGTAGGTTTGACAGGGGGTCTTACAATGAGCAGTTCTTC.

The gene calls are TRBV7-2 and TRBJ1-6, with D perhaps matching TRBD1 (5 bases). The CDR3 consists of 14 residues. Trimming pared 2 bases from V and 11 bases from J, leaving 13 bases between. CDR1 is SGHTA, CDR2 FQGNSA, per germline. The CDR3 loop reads CASSLLQGVAPLHF. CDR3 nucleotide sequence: TGTGCCAGCAGCTTACTGCAGGGCGTGGCACCCCTCCACTTT.

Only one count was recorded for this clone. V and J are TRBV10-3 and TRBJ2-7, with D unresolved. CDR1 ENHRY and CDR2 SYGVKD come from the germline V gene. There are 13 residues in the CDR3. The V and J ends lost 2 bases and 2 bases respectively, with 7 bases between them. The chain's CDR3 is CAISEPITYEQYF. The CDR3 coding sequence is TGTGCCATCAGTGAGCCCATCACCTACGAGCAGTACTTC.

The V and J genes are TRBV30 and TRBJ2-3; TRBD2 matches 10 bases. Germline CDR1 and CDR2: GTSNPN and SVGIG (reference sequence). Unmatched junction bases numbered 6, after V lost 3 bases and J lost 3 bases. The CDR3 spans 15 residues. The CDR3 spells CAWRGSGRVTDTQYF. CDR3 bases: TGTGCCTGGAGGGGCAGCGGGAGGGTTACAGATACGCAGTATTTT.

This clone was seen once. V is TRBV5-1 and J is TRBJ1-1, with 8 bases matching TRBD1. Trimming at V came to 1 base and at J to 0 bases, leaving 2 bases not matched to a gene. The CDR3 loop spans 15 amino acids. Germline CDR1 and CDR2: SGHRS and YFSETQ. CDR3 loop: CASSLQGALNTEAFF. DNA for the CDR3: TGCGCCAGCAGCTTGCAGGGGGCCCTGAACACTGAAGCTTTCTTT. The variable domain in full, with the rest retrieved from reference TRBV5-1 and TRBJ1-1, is KAGVTQTPRYLIKTRGQQVTLSCSPISGHRSVSWYQQTPGQGLQFLFEYFSETQRNKGNFPGRFSGRQFSNSRSEMNVSTLELGDSALYLCASSLQGALNTEAFFGQGTRLTVV.

CDR3: CASSRTGANTGELFF. For the CDR3, the DNA is TGCGCCAGCAGCCGGACAGGCGCGAACACCGGGGAGCTGTTTTTT. The genes are TRBV5-1 and TRBJ2-2; 7 bases align to TRBD1. CDR1 and CDR2 (germline): SGHRS, YFSETQ. Unmatched junction bases numbered 3, after V lost 4 bases and J lost 0 bases. CDR3 size: 15 residues.

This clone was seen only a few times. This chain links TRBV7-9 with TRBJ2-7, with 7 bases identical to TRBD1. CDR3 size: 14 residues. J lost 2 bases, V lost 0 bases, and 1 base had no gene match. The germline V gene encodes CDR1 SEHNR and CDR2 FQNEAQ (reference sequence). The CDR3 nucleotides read TGTGCCAGCAGCTTAGCTGGGACAGCCTACGAGCAGTACTTC. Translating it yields CASSLAGTAYEQYF. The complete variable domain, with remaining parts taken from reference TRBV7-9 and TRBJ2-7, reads DTGVSQNPRHKITKRGQNVTFRCDPISEHNRLYWYRQTLGQGPEFLTYFQNEAQLEKSRLLSDRFSAERPKGSFSTLEIQRTEQGDSAMYLCASSLAGTAYEQYFGPGTRLTVT.

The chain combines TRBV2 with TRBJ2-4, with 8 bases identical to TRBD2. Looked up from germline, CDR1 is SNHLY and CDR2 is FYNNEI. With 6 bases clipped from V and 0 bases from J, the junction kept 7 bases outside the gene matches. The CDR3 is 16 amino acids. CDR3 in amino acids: CASRIRLALAKNIQYF. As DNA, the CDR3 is TGTGCCAGCAGGATCAGACTAGCGTTAGCCAAAAACATTCAGTACTTC.

The chain's CDR3 is CASSLYREEPGANEKLFF. CDR3 nucleotide sequence: TGTGCCAGCAGTTTATATCGGGAGGAGCCGGGGGCTAATGAAAAACTGTTTTTT. The V gene is TRBV27, the J gene TRBJ1-4; a possible D gene is TRBD1 (5 bases). Trimming left V 1 base short and J 3 bases short, with 18 bases between. Germline V gene lookup returns CDR1 MNHEY and CDR2 SMNVEV (reference sequence). The CDR3 sequence is 18 residues long.